Shown below are 17 T cell receptor beta chains from a single sample sequenced in a study of blood T cell repertoires in COVID-19. Clones were read by immunoSEQ multiplex PCR, and TCRdb kept only the in-frame ones, dropping some. The sample consists of 120,000 to 150,000 clones, around nine tenths of them appearing once. The sequenced sample consisted of peripheral blood. The receptors here all came from a human donor in a cohort sampled during active COVID-19.

This clone has only one observation. This chain links TRBV5-1 with TRBJ2-7, with D tentatively TRBD2 (6 bases). Trimming shortened V by 0 bases and J by 1 base, and 14 bases separated the two germline ends. The CDR3 has 16 residues. Germline V gene lookup returns CDR1 SGHRS and CDR2 YFSETQ. The CDR3 region is CASSLVGLAQSYEQYF. CDR3 bases: TGCGCCAGCAGCTTGGTAGGGCTAGCGCAATCCTACGAGCAGTACTTC.

Regarding this clone: The germline gene is not matched at one end of the junction; a read error may be the cause. The chain links TRBV7-3 to TRBJ1-2, with 8 bases matching TRBD1. Germline assignment: CDR1 SGHTA and CDR2 FQGTGA. The CDR3 spans 15 residues. CDR3 bases: TGTGCCAACAGCCGGAACGGACAGGGCTTCTATGGCTACACCTTC. Translating gives CANSRNGQGFYGYTF. The full variable domain, in which reference TRBV7-3 and TRBJ1-2 provide the parts outside the CDR3, is GAGVSQTPSNKVTEKGKYVELRCDPISGHTALYWYRQSLGQGPEFLIYFQGTGAADDSGLPNDRFFAVRPEGSVSTLKIQRTERGDSAVYLCANSRNGQGFYGYTFGSGTRLTVV.

The CDR3 protein is CASSQLFGELFF. CDR3 nucleotides: TGTGCCAGCAGCCAGTTATTCGGGGAGCTGTTTTTT. The chain couples TRBV7-3 to TRBJ2-2; D uncertain. V lost 5 bases and J 7 bases, leaving 8 bases between the germline ends. The CDR3 runs 12 residues. The V gene's germline CDR1 is SGHTA and CDR2 FQGTGA.

This clone showed up just once. V usage is TRBV28 and J usage is TRBJ1-4; D unclear. The germline V and J ends were trimmed by 3 bases and 8 bases, with 13 bases remaining between them. Germline lookup yields CDR1 MDHEN and CDR2 SYDVKM. The CDR3 is 14 residues long. This chain's CDR3 is CASSFGGRREKLFF. The CDR3 coding sequence is TGTGCCAGCAGTTTCGGAGGACGGAGGGAAAAACTGTTTTTT. The full variable domain, in which reference TRBV28 and TRBJ1-4 provide the parts outside the CDR3, is DVKVTQSSRYLVKRTGEKVFLECVQDMDHENMFWYRQDPGLGLRLIYFSYDVKMKEKGDIPEGYSVSREKKERFSLILESASTNQTSMYLCASSFGGRREKLFFGSGTQLSVL.

The chain uses TRBV5-6 and TRBJ1-1; TRBD1 is a possible D gene (6 bases). The CDR3 extends over 15 amino acids. The ends were cut back, 7 bases at V and 0 bases at J, with 16 bases in the middle. Germline CDR1 and CDR2: SGHDT and YYEEEE. The CDR3 nucleotides are TGTGCCAGCTCTTTTGGGGGGGCGTTGAACACTGAAGCTTTCTTT. Amino acid sequence: CASSFGGALNTEAFF.

The genes are TRBV4-3 and TRBJ2-3; D unresolved. This CDR3 is 13 amino acids long. V shed 2 bases and J shed 4 bases, with 7 bases lying between them. CDR1 LGHNA and CDR2 YSLEER come from the germline V gene. The CDR3 DNA reads TGCGCCAGCAGCCAACTACTACCAGATACGCAGTATTTT. It encodes CASSQLLPDTQYF.

V gene TRBV11-3 combines with J gene TRBJ2-7; tentatively, D is TRBD1 (7 bases). The CDR3 runs 14 residues. The germline gives CDR1 SGHNT, CDR2 YENEEA. Trimming took off 5 bases at V and 1 base at J, with 12 bases between the two ends. CDR3 DNA: TGTGCCAGCAGCCCGGGGGACAGATCCTACGAGCAGTACTTC. Protein: CASSPGDRSYEQYF.

The CDR3 here is CASSLLTSGRGADTQYF. In DNA form, the CDR3 reads TGTGCCAGCAGTTTACTTACTAGCGGGAGGGGGGCAGATACGCAGTATTTT. The chain carries TRBV27 and TRBJ2-3; 13 nucleotides match TRBD2. The CDR3 contains 17 residues. CDR1 MNHEY and CDR2 SMNVEV come from the germline V gene (reference sequence). J lost 4 bases, V lost 2 bases, and 6 bases had no gene match.

The sample holds one count of this clone. The chain has TRBV10-3 and TRBJ1-5, with D unresolved. The CDR3 totals 12 residues. V lost 0 bases to trimming and J lost 6 bases, with 3 bases between them. The germline gives CDR1 ENHRY, CDR2 SYGVKD. The CDR3, as DNA: TGTGCCATCAGTGAGTCGAGTCAGCCCCAGCATTTT. Amino acid sequence: CAISESSQPQHF.

The gene calls are TRBV6-5 and TRBJ1-5; perhaps TRBD1 as D (5 bases). V was pared by 6 bases and J by 3 bases, with 12 bases between. Germline CDR1 is MNHEY and CDR2 is SVGAGI. This CDR3 has 14 residues. Written as DNA, the CDR3 is TGTGCCAGCAGGCGGGACGGCCACAATCAGCCCCAGCATTTT. Protein: CASRRDGHNQPQHF.

The rearrangement uses TRBV24-1 and TRBJ2-7; no firm D call. With 4 bases removed from V and 9 bases from J, the gap between germline ends came to 18 bases. CDR3 length equals 14 residues. Germline CDR1 KGHDR, CDR2 SFDVKD. CDR3 amino acids: CATSDPGPLMVQYF. CDR3 bases: TGTGCCACCAGTGACCCAGGTCCCCTCATGGTGCAGTACTTC.

J is TRBJ2-5 and V is TRBV30, with D hard to call. The CDR3 sequence is 12 residues long. The germline V gene has CDR1 GTSNPN and CDR2 SVGIG (reference sequence). The germline V and J ends were trimmed by 0 bases and 5 bases, with 7 bases remaining between them. The DNA for the CDR3 is TGTGCCTGGAGTGTTAGATGGGAGACCCAGTACTTC. This gives the protein CAWSVRWETQYF. The variable domain in full, with the rest retrieved from reference TRBV30 and TRBJ2-5, is SQTIHQWPATLVQPVGSPLSLECTVEGTSNPNLYWYRQAAGRGLQLLFYSVGIGQISSEVPQNLSASRPQDRQFILSSKKLLLSDSGFYLCAWSVRWETQYFGPGTRLLVL.

This sequence joins TRBV6-5 and TRBJ1-1, with a tentative D call TRBD1 (6 bases). This CDR3 is built from 14 residues. Germline V lookup: CDR1 MNHEY, CDR2 SVGAGI. The V end was cut by 5 bases, the J end by 11 bases, with 21 bases between. CDR3 sequence reads: CASSPPTGLSRAFF. Written as DNA, the CDR3 is TGTGCCAGCAGTCCCCCGACAGGTCTAAGTAGGGCTTTCTTT.

The CDR3 sequence: CASRLRWQGQAFF. The CDR3 nucleotides read TGTGCCAGCAGACTGAGGTGGCAGGGACAGGCTTTCTTT. The chain uses TRBV5-5 and TRBJ1-1; 7 bases line up with TRBD1. CDR1 and CDR2 from the germline V gene are SGHKS and YYEKEE (reference sequence). This CDR3 is 13 amino acids long. J was trimmed by 11 bases and V by 5 bases; bases with no gene match: 12.

This rearrangement joins TRBV7-2 to TRBJ1-1, with 7 nucleotides matching TRBD1. The CDR3 has 15 residues. V was pared by 7 bases and J by 7 bases, with 15 bases of the junction left unmatched. The germline V gene has CDR1 SGHTA and CDR2 FQGNSA. The CDR3 reads CASTVGDRALNEAFF. Here the CDR3 DNA reads TGTGCCAGCACTGTGGGAGACAGGGCTCTTAATGAAGCTTTCTTT.

The chain employs TRBV11-3 and TRBJ1-1; D might be TRBD1 (5 bases). CDR3 length equals 18 residues. Germline lookup yields CDR1 SGHNT and CDR2 YENEEA. V shed 1 base and J shed 10 bases, with 28 bases lying between them. In DNA, the CDR3 is TGTGCCAGCAGCTTAGTTCGGCTCTTGGCGCTCTCAGGGTCGCGAGCTTTCTTT. Encoded protein: CASSLVRLLALSGSRAFF.

The chain recombines TRBV28 with TRBJ2-7, with 7 bases that match TRBD1. This CDR3 contains 13 residues. V trimming: 7 bases; J trimming: 2 bases; junction bases outside the gene matches: 5. Germline V gives CDR1 MDHEN, CDR2 SYDVKM. The chain's CDR3 is CASIGQGAYEQYF. The CDR3, as DNA: TGTGCCAGCATCGGGCAGGGGGCCTACGAGCAGTACTTC.